Following are 3 T cell receptor beta chains from one sample sequenced in a study of cytomegalovirus exposure and HLA in healthy donors. 60 Vbeta and 13 Jbeta primers were used in PCR. TCRdb keeps only in-frame clones here, not all; method: immunoSEQ multiplex PCR. The table shows over 150,000 clones, with under 80% occurring only once. Sequenced input: PBMCs. The receptors come from a man between 40 and 49 years old in good health and CMV-seronegative.

This clone was observed once. This CDR3 is also generated by other DNA sequences in the sample. The rearrangement links TRBV6-5 to TRBJ1-1; 8 bases align to TRBD1. V gave up 0 bases and J gave up 4 bases; unmatched junction bases: 4. This CDR3 is built from 15 residues. Germline V CDR1 and CDR2: MNHEY, SVGAGI. The CDR3 nucleotides are TGTGCCAGCAGTTACTCTAGCACAGGGGGCACTGAAGCTTTCTTT. Translation gives CASSYSSTGGTEAFF.

V and J are TRBV5-1 and TRBJ2-1, with a possible D match to TRBD2 (6 bases). CDR3 length: 16 amino acids. Germline-derived CDR1 and CDR2 are SGHRS and YFSETQ. The germline V and J ends were trimmed by 2 bases and 7 bases, with 19 bases remaining between them. CDR3 DNA: TGCGCCAGCAGCTTCTCTCTTGGGGGAGGCGGGAATGAGCAGTTCTTC. Translation: CASSFSLGGGGNEQFF.

The rearrangement joins TRBV10-3 to TRBJ2-5; 7 nucleotides match TRBD1. Germline V gene lookup returns CDR1 ENHRY and CDR2 SYGVKD. V lost 0 bases, J lost 2 bases, and 0 bases stayed unmatched. The CDR3 runs 14 residues. The CDR3 reads CAISESTGQETQYF. CDR3 coding DNA: TGTGCCATCAGTGAGTCGACAGGGCAAGAGACCCAGTACTTC.